The 24 T cell receptor beta chains in this list originate from one sample, sequenced in a study of CD8 T cells in Susac syndrome (dated by TCRdb to 2018 to 2020). Libraries were built with the immunoSEQ multiplex PCR assay. RNA was extracted using the RNeasy kit, and roughly 0.5 to 1 microgram was reverse transcribed with random hexamers. The public reads were reanalyzed by TCRdb: fastp trimming at Q25, MiXCR alignment, in-frame beta chains only. Each record represents a unique CDR3 protein, reported with the most common genes and DNA among its rows. Present in this sample are roughly 130,000 distinct CDR3 sequences, approximately 94% of which were seen just once. Around 0.12% of the sample is taken by the ten largest. Sequenced: CD4+ T cells from PBMCs. These receptors all come from a human donor with multiple sclerosis.

In DNA, the CDR3 is TGTGCCAGCAGTGTGACACCTTACTACGAGCAGTACTTC. This translates into CASSVTPYYEQYF. The chain employs TRBV6-5 and TRBJ2-7; D is undetermined. Per the germline V gene, CDR1 is MNHEY and CDR2 is SVGAGI. V lost 5 bases and J 3 bases, leaving 11 bases between the germline ends. This CDR3 region has 13 residues.

The V gene is TRBV7-9, the J gene TRBJ2-1; 9 bases map to TRBD2. V was clipped by 8 bases and J by 0 bases; unmatched bases: 2. In germline, CDR1 is SEHNR, CDR2 FQNEAQ (reference sequence). There are 14 residues in the CDR3. The chain's CDR3 is CASFSGSSYNEQFF. CDR3 coding DNA: TGTGCCAGCTTTAGCGGGAGCTCCTACAATGAGCAGTTCTTC. Together with reference TRBV7-9 and TRBJ2-1, the CDR3 gives the full variable domain: DTGVSQNPRHKITKRGQNVTFRCDPISEHNRLYWYRQTLGQGPEFLTYFQNEAQLEKSRLLSDRFSAERPKGSFSTLEIQRTEQGDSAMYLCASFSGSSYNEQFFGPGTRLTVL.

The chain combines TRBV27 with TRBJ2-6; 9 bases line up with TRBD2. The CDR3 loop spans 19 amino acids. CDR1 and CDR2 (germline): MNHEY, SMNVEV (reference sequence). V lost 8 bases to trimming and J lost 0 bases; unmatched junction nucleotides: 14. The CDR3 DNA sequence: TGTGCCAGCGGTGCCTGGGGCGGGAGGGGTTTCTCTGGGGCCAACGTCCTGACTTTC. Protein: CASGAWGGRGFSGANVLTF.

The chain employs TRBV20-1 and TRBJ2-7; a possible D gene is TRBD2 (6 bases). CDR3 length: 17 amino acids. The germline gives CDR1 DFQATT, CDR2 SNEGSKA (reference sequence). The V and J ends lost 0 bases and 3 bases respectively, with 21 bases between them. DNA for the CDR3: TGCAGTGCTAGAGAGGGAGGAGGGCACACAGCGAACTACGAGCAGTACTTC. Its protein product is CSAREGGGHTANYEQYF.

CDR3 amino acids: CASNFFRSYQPQHF. The CDR3 nucleotides are TGTGCCAGCAACTTTTTTAGGTCTTATCAGCCCCAGCATTTT. The chain uses TRBV6-2 or TRBV6-3 and TRBJ1-5; D call uncertain. The V gene's germline CDR1 is MNHEY and CDR2 SVGEGT. The CDR3 is made up of 14 amino acids. V was clipped by 7 bases and J by 5 bases, with 15 bases between them.

In this sample, this clonotype turned up once. The J gene is TRBJ2-5, the V gene TRBV14, with 9 bases matching TRBD2. Looked up from germline, CDR1 is SGHDN and CDR2 is FVKESK. This CDR3 spans 16 amino acids. V trimming: 5 bases; J trimming: 4 bases; junction bases outside the gene matches: 11. The CDR3 nucleotides read TGTGCCAGCAGCAAACCGCGAGCGGGGGGAGGAGAGACCCAGTACTTC. Residues: CASSKPRAGGGETQYF.

This chain's CDR3 is CASSYGVGRGTDTQYF. The CDR3 nucleotides are TGTGCCAGCAGTTACGGAGTAGGACGCGGCACAGATACGCAGTATTTT. The chain joins TRBV6-6 to TRBJ2-3, with D uncertain. V dropped 2 bases and J dropped 1 base, with 13 bases sitting between them. The CDR3 consists of 16 residues. Germline V gene sequence: CDR1 MNHNY, CDR2 SVGAGI (reference sequence).

CDR3 coding DNA: TGCGCCAGCAGCCAAGACAATAGGAGAACAGAGACCCAGTACTTC. The encoded protein is CASSQDNRRTETQYF. The chain joins TRBV4-1 to TRBJ2-5, with D uncertain. The CDR3 is made up of 15 amino acids. Trimming removed 0 bases from V and 4 bases from J, with 12 bases in between. Germline loops: CDR1 MGHRA, CDR2 YSYEKL.

The chain is built from TRBV15 and TRBJ1-4; no reliable D call. Trimming removed 5 bases from V and 0 bases from J, with 7 bases in between. The CDR3 runs 14 residues. CDR1 LNHNV and CDR2 YYDKDF come from the germline V gene (reference sequence). The DNA for the CDR3 is TGTGCCACCAGCTTGGGTGCAACTAATGAAAAACTGTTTTTT. Translation gives CATSLGATNEKLFF.

The CDR3 DNA follows: TGTGCCAGCAGCTTGACCAAAGAGACCCAGTACTTC. The encoded protein is CASSLTKETQYF. This chain connects TRBV5-6 to TRBJ2-5; D ambiguous. With 1 base removed from V and 3 bases from J, the gap between germline ends came to 4 bases. This CDR3 contains 12 residues. The germline gives CDR1 SGHDT, CDR2 YYEEEE.

The gene calls are TRBV18 and TRBJ1-2, with D unclear. From germline, CDR1 is KGHSH and CDR2 LQKENI. The V end was cut by 0 bases, the J end by 7 bases, with 9 bases between. The CDR3 spans 13 residues. The CDR3 sequence: CASSPPGFSGYTF. For the CDR3, the DNA is TGTGCCAGCTCACCACCGGGGTTCAGTGGCTACACCTTC. The full variable domain, completed using reference TRBV18 and TRBJ1-2, is NAGVMQNPRHLVRRRGQEARLRCSPMKGHSHVYWYRQLPEEGLKFMVYLQKENIIDESGMPKERFSAEFPKEGPSILRIQQVVRGDSAAYFCASSPPGFSGYTFGSGTRLTVV.

The gene calls are TRBV18 and TRBJ2-1; maybe TRBD2 (6 bases). Germline assignment: CDR1 KGHSH and CDR2 LQKENI. The CDR3 consists of 15 residues. Trimming removed 6 bases at V and 2 bases at J, with 14 bases between. CDR3 nucleotide sequence: TGTGCCAGCTCTCAAGGACGGGGGACCTACAATGAGCAGTTCTTC. It yields the protein CASSQGRGTYNEQFF.

The chain links TRBV30 to TRBJ1-3, with no clear D. The V end was cut by 3 bases, the J end by 4 bases, with 7 bases between. Germline V gives CDR1 GTSNPN, CDR2 SVGIG (reference sequence). There are 12 residues in the CDR3. For the CDR3, the DNA is TGTGCCTGGAGCCAGAACGGAAACACCATATATTTT. This sequence encodes CAWSQNGNTIYF. Using reference TRBV30 and TRBJ1-3 for the parts outside the CDR3, the full variable domain is SQTIHQWPATLVQPVGSPLSLECTVEGTSNPNLYWYRQAAGRGLQLLFYSVGIGQISSEVPQNLSASRPQDRQFILSSKKLLLSDSGFYLCAWSQNGNTIYFGEGSWLTVV.

This chain links TRBV7-6 with TRBJ2-6; D unclear. V lost 5 bases, J lost 4 bases, and 15 bases lay in between. This CDR3 is built from 16 residues. The germline gives CDR1 SGHVS, CDR2 FNYEAQ. CDR3 coding DNA: TGTGCCAGCAGCACCCGTACTGGGTTCGGGGCCAACGTCCTGACTTTC. Its protein product is CASSTRTGFGANVLTF.

V gene TRBV24-1 combines with J gene TRBJ2-2; 10 bases fit TRBD2. The CDR3 covers 19 residues. The germline V gene encodes CDR1 KGHDR and CDR2 SFDVKD. J gave up 2 bases and V 0 bases, and 8 bases lay outside the gene matches. CDR3 protein: CATSDLPVAGGPNTGELFF. CDR3 in DNA: TGTGCCACCAGTGATTTGCCGGTAGCGGGGGGCCCTAACACCGGGGAGCTGTTTTTT.

J is TRBJ2-1 and V is TRBV5-4; 12 nucleotides agree with TRBD2. Unmatched junction bases numbered 9, after V lost 4 bases and J lost 4 bases. CDR3 length equals 17 residues. The germline V gene encodes CDR1 SGHNT and CDR2 YYREEE (reference sequence). DNA of the CDR3: TGTGCCAGCAGCGCAGGACTAGCGGGGTCCGGTTACAATGAGCAGTTCTTC. The encoded protein is CASSAGLAGSGYNEQFF.

This chain uses TRBV20-1 with TRBJ2-7, with TRBD2 matching 9 bases. CDR3 length: 14 residues. Trimming at V came to 6 bases and at J to 3 bases, leaving 9 bases not matched to a gene. Germline CDR1 DFQATT, CDR2 SNEGSKA (reference sequence). This CDR3 reads CSATGATSGYEQYF. DNA for the CDR3: TGCAGTGCAACCGGGGCGACTAGCGGCTACGAGCAGTACTTC.

V and J are TRBV7-6 and TRBJ2-1; D is uncertain. The CDR3 is 11 amino acids. In germline, CDR1 is SGHVS, CDR2 FNYEAQ. Deletions cut 4 bases from V and 8 bases from J, with 6 bases between. As DNA, the CDR3 is TGTGCCAGCAGCTCCTCCCATGAGCAGTTCTTC. Translating it yields CASSSSHEQFF.

In this sample, this clonotype turned up once. This chain connects TRBV6-2 or TRBV6-3 to TRBJ2-5, with a possible D match to TRBD1 (5 bases). Trimming removed 8 bases from V and 6 bases from J, with 10 bases in between. Germline-derived CDR1 and CDR2 are MNHEY and SVGEGT. The CDR3 extends over 11 amino acids. CDR3 sequence: CASGQGKTQYF. In DNA, the CDR3 is TGTGCCAGCGGGCAGGGAAAGACCCAGTACTTC.

The chain recombines TRBV12-3 or TRBV12-4 with TRBJ2-7, with D possibly called TRBD1 or TRBD2 (5 bases each). Between the trimmed V and J ends, which lost 3 bases and 6 bases, there was a span of 9 bases. CDR3 length: 12 amino acids. CDR3 region: CASSFRELEQYF. In nucleotides, the CDR3 is TGTGCCAGCAGTTTCAGGGAGCTCGAGCAGTACTTC.

In DNA form, the CDR3 reads TGCAGCGTTGACAGGGAAGATTCACCCCTCCACTTT. This encodes CSVDREDSPLHF. V is TRBV29-1 and J is TRBJ1-6, with D possibly TRBD1 on 5 matching bases. The CDR3 loop spans 12 amino acids. Germline assignment: CDR1 SQVTM and CDR2 ANQGSEA. Trimming removed 3 bases from V and 8 bases from J, with 8 bases in between.

The J gene is TRBJ2-4, the V gene TRBV27; weak D call: TRBD2 (6 bases). Trimming cost V 6 bases and J 2 bases, with 11 bases left between them. CDR3 size: 14 residues. Per germline, CDR1 MNHEY and CDR2 SMNVEV (reference sequence). The CDR3 loop reads CASRRSGTKNIQYF. CDR3 coding DNA: TGTGCCAGCAGACGTAGCGGTACCAAAAACATTCAGTACTTC.

V usage is TRBV12-3 or TRBV12-4 and J usage is TRBJ1-2; D might be TRBD1 (5 bases). Between the trimmed V and J ends, which lost 7 bases and 3 bases, there was a span of 12 bases. CDR3 length: 13 amino acids. For the CDR3, the DNA is TGTGCCAGCACCCTCACCAGGGACTATGGCTACACCTTC. Translating it yields CASTLTRDYGYTF.

In its sample, this clonotype was seen once. This chain connects TRBV5-1 to TRBJ2-7; 9 nucleotides match TRBD2. V lost 2 bases to trimming and J lost 7 bases; unmatched junction nucleotides: 7. This CDR3 contains 14 residues. Per the germline V gene, CDR1 is SGHRS and CDR2 is YFSETQ. The CDR3 reads CASSFSSGSWEQYF. The CDR3 DNA reads TGCGCCAGCAGCTTTAGTAGCGGGAGCTGGGAGCAGTACTTC.